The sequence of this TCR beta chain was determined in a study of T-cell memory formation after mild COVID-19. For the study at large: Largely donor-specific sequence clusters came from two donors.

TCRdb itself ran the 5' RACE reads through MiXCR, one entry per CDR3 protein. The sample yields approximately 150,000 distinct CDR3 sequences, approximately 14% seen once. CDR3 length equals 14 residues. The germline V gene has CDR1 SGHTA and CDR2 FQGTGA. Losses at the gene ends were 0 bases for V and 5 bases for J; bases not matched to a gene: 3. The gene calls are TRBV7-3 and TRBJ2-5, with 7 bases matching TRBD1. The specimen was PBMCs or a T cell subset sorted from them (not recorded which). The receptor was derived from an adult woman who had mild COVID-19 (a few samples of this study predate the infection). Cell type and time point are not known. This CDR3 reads CASSLTGGGETQYF. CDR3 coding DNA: TGTGCCAGCAGCTTAACAGGGGGCGGTGAGACCCAGTACTTC.